A selection of T cell receptor beta chains follows, all from one sample in a study of identical twins. TCRdb passed the 5' RACE reads through MiXCR, listing each CDR3 protein once. The repertoire includes 1,800,000 or so distinct CDR3 sequences, about 32% of them detected once, and approximately 0.25% sits in the top ten. Sequencing used cord blood. These receptors were collected from a newborn girl in good health. The CDR3 runs from the conserved cysteine through the conserved F or W. A D gene is named only where the DNA matches it firmly. Clone size is given for some rows only: seen once, a few or many times, or a class if the clone is expanded.

TRBV29-1,few,TRBD1,TRBJ2-7,CSVMGTGPYEQYF,TGCAGCGTTATGGGGACAGGGCCCTACGAGCAGTACTTC
TRBV5-1,few,TRBD1,TRBJ1-2,CASSVPGGGYGYTF,TGCGCCAGCAGCGTCCCAGGGGGTGGCTATGGCTACACCTTC
TRBV25-1,NA,TRBD1,TRBJ2-2,CASSEWGQGAGELFF,TGTGCCAGCAGTGAATGGGGACAGGGGGCCGGGGAGCTGTTTTTT
TRBV4-2,few,TRBD2,TRBJ2-3,CASSQDGLAPTDTQYF,TGTGCCAGCAGCCAAGACGGACTAGCACCCACAGATACGCAGTATTTT
TRBV24-1,NA,TRBD2,TRBJ2-2,CATGSGLTNTGELFF,TGTGCCACCGGATCGGGACTAACGAACACCGGGGAGCTGTTTTTT
TRBV29-1,few,TRBD1,TRBJ1-1,CSVGDRVLNTEAFF,TGCAGCGTTGGGGACAGGGTTTTGAACACTGAAGCTTTCTTT
TRBV12-3/TRBV12-4,NA,TRBD1,TRBJ1-6,CASSSFGQGRGSPLHF,TGTGCCAGCAGTTCCTTTGGACAGGGAAGAGGATCACCCCTCCACTTT
TRBV7-8,few,TRBD1,TRBJ2-4,CASSLDRGLRAKNIQYF,TGTGCCAGCAGCTTAGACAGGGGATTAAGAGCCAAAAACATTCAGTACTTC
TRBV4-2,many,NA,TRBJ2-3,CASSQEPDTQYF,TGTGCCAGCAGCCAAGAGCCAGATACGCAGTATTTT
TRBV5-6,NA,TRBD1,TRBJ2-5,CASSLGPTDRGQETQYF,TGTGCCAGCAGCTTGGGGCCCACCGACAGGGGGCAAGAGACCCAGTACTTC